The 25 T cell receptor beta chains presented below share a single source sample, sequenced in a study of T cells in localized non-small cell lung cancer. TCRdb keeps only in-frame clones here, not all; method: immunoSEQ multiplex PCR. This table holds 7,500 to 9,000 clones, about 90% found once. This specimen was peripheral blood, taken before any cancer treatment. The source of these receptors is an older male donor with stage III lung adenocarcinoma.

The V gene is TRBV7-3, the J gene TRBJ2-3, with TRBD2 as a possible D gene (6 bases). This CDR3 comprises 16 residues. With 1 base removed from V and 2 bases from J, the gap between germline ends came to 13 bases. Germline values: CDR1 SGHTA, CDR2 FQGTGA. The CDR3 bases are TGTGCCAGCAGCTTAAGAGCGGGCGGATTCACAGATACGCAGTATTTT. As protein: CASSLRAGGFTDTQYF.

The CDR3 region has the DNA TGTGCCAGCAGTGAAGCGCGGCAGGAGGGGACAGCGACCTATGGCTACACCTTC. It translates to CASSEARQEGTATYGYTF. The chain employs TRBV2 and TRBJ1-2, with 7 bases that match TRBD1. Germline trimming cut 0 bases from V and 4 bases from J; bases unmatched to any gene: 14. Germline loops: CDR1 SNHLY, CDR2 FYNNEI. The CDR3 sequence is 18 residues long. Filled out from reference TRBV2 and TRBJ1-2, the complete variable domain reads EPEVTQTPSHQVTQMGQEVILRCVPISNHLYFYWYRQILGQKVEFLVSFYNNEISEKSEIFDDQFSVERPDGSNFTLKIRSTKLEDSAMYFCASSEARQEGTATYGYTFGSGTRLTVV.

This rearrangement joins TRBV11-2 to TRBJ1-5, with 7 bases matching TRBD1. Trimming at V came to 0 bases and at J to 2 bases, leaving 1 base not matched to a gene. CDR1 SGHAT and CDR2 FQNNGV come from the germline V gene. CDR3 length equals 15 residues. In nucleotides, the CDR3 is TGTGCCAGCAGCTTAGACAGGGGGGGCAATCAGCCCCAGCATTTT. It is translated as CASSLDRGGNQPQHF.

V gene TRBV4-2 combines with J gene TRBJ2-1; 7 nucleotides agree with TRBD2. CDR1 is LGHNA, CDR2 YNFKEQ, per germline. This CDR3 comprises 15 residues. The J segment lost 5 bases and the V segment lost 5 bases, leaving 9 bases of the junction unmatched. CDR3: CASSVTRGTHNEQFF. CDR3 DNA: TGTGCCAGCAGCGTCACGCGGGGGACCCACAATGAGCAGTTCTTC.

The chain has TRBV11-2 and TRBJ2-7; TRBD2 might be the D (6 bases). Trimming took 2 bases from V and 7 from J, leaving 30 bases between them. This CDR3 spans 19 amino acids. Germline V CDR1 and CDR2: SGHAT, FQNNGV. CDR3 amino acids: CASSLLHGGGGGPLGEQYF. CDR3 nucleotide sequence: TGTGCCAGCAGCTTACTCCACGGGGGAGGAGGAGGACCCCTTGGAGAGCAGTACTTC.

V usage is TRBV5-4 and J usage is TRBJ2-1, with 12 bases lining up with TRBD1. The CDR3 sequence is 14 residues long. J lost 10 bases, V lost 4 bases, and 6 bases had no gene match. Germline CDR1 is SGHNT and CDR2 is YYREEE (reference sequence). CDR3 region: CASSLGQGAPEQFF. CDR3 DNA sequence: TGTGCCAGCAGCCTGGGACAGGGGGCGCCGGAGCAGTTCTTC.

The chain is built from TRBV7-9 and TRBJ2-7, with 7 bases fitting TRBD2. Germline-derived CDR1 and CDR2 are SEHNR and FQNEAQ (reference sequence). J gave up 4 bases and V 1 base, and 7 bases lay outside the gene matches. This CDR3 has 15 residues. In nucleotides, the CDR3 is TGTGCCAGCAGCTTAGATTTGGCGGGGGTTTACGAGCAGTACTTC. It translates to CASSLDLAGVYEQYF.

In its sample, this clone was seen a few times. The rearrangement joins TRBV28 to TRBJ2-1; D could derive from TRBD1 or TRBD2 (5 bases each). This CDR3 contains 14 residues. V was clipped by 6 bases and J by 7 bases, with 16 bases between them. Germline CDR1 and CDR2: MDHEN and SYDVKM. CDR3 amino acids: CASRVLGAKNEQFF. DNA for the CDR3: TGTGCCAGCAGGGTACTAGGGGCTAAGAATGAGCAGTTCTTC.

This clone was detected only a few times. V gene TRBV7-2 combines with J gene TRBJ2-1, with D perhaps TRBD2 (6 bases). V lost 5 bases to trimming and J lost 6 bases, with 14 bases between them. The germline gives CDR1 SGHTA, CDR2 FQGNSA. The CDR3 has 14 amino acids. The CDR3: CASSPQTRRNEQFF. Written as DNA, the CDR3 is TGTGCCAGCAGCCCCCAGACTAGACGCAATGAGCAGTTCTTC.

The gene calls are TRBV11-2 and TRBJ2-3; 10 nucleotides align to TRBD2. From germline, CDR1 is SGHAT and CDR2 FQNNGV. Trimming at V came to 1 base and at J to 4 bases, leaving 5 bases not matched to a gene. The CDR3 spans 16 residues. In DNA form, the CDR3 reads TGTGCCAGCAGCTTAGGGGCTAGCGGGAGTGCAGATACGCAGTATTTT. This gives the protein CASSLGASGSADTQYF.

The chain links TRBV2 to TRBJ2-5; D is uncertain. Germline V gene lookup returns CDR1 SNHLY and CDR2 FYNNEI. The CDR3 runs to 14 residues. V lost 4 bases, J lost 3 bases, and 12 bases lay in between. The CDR3 DNA sequence: TGTGCCAGCAGTGTCGGCAATGTCAAAGAGACCCAGTACTTC. Translation gives CASSVGNVKETQYF.

J is TRBJ2-1 and V is TRBV28, with 7 bases fitting TRBD2. CDR1 and CDR2 (germline): MDHEN, SYDVKM. With V trimmed by 7 bases and J by 0 bases, 6 bases remained unmatched. The CDR3 spans 15 residues. CDR3: CASTSGDSSYNEQFF. DNA of the CDR3: TGTGCCAGCACTAGCGGAGACAGCTCCTACAATGAGCAGTTCTTC.

This clone has a handful of counts. CDR3 region: CASSLVTGESPLHF. CDR3 coding DNA: TGTGCCAGCAGCTTGGTGACAGGGGAGTCACCCCTCCACTTT. The rearrangement links TRBV5-6 to TRBJ1-6; TRBD1 agrees at 8 bases. Germline CDR1 reads SGHDT; CDR2 reads YYEEEE. CDR3 size: 14 residues. J lost 10 bases, V lost 0 bases, and 3 bases had no gene match.

V usage is TRBV5-4 and J usage is TRBJ1-1; weak D call: TRBD1 (5 bases). From germline, CDR1 is SGHNT and CDR2 YYREEE (reference sequence). V was shortened by 4 bases and J by 5 bases, with 15 bases between the two germline ends. This CDR3 region has 14 residues. The CDR3 here is CASSVTAVQTEAFF. CDR3 in DNA: TGTGCCAGCAGCGTGACAGCCGTGCAGACTGAAGCTTTCTTT.

This clone is a singleton in its sample. The rearrangement links TRBV7-2 to TRBJ2-3, with D maybe TRBD2 (6 bases). This CDR3 has 14 residues. V shed 5 bases and J shed 6 bases, with 15 bases lying between them. In germline, CDR1 is SGHTA, CDR2 FQGNSA. This CDR3 reads CASSIEGAGDTQYF. In DNA, the CDR3 is TGTGCCAGCAGCATCGAAGGCGCGGGGGATACGCAGTATTTT.

Sample share makes this clone medium-sized. The CDR3 region is CASSLVGIYEQYF. In DNA, the CDR3 is TGTGCCAGCAGCCTCGTGGGAATCTACGAGCAGTACTTC. This chain joins TRBV9 and TRBJ2-7, with D hard to call. This CDR3 comprises 13 residues. Trimming pared 4 bases from V and 3 bases from J, leaving 11 bases between. Germline V gene data show CDR1 as SGDLS and CDR2 as YYNGEE.

J is TRBJ2-1 and V is TRBV21-1; the table assigns TRBD1, which was not confirmed against the DNA. TRBV21-1 is flagged as a pseudogene. The CDR3 is made up of 17 amino acids. The CDR3 here is CASSAREWDRGLDEQFF. CDR3 nucleotides: TGTGCCAGCAGCGCTCGAGAGTGGGACAGGGGGCTCGATGAGCAGTTCTTC.

The rearrangement uses TRBV21-1 and TRBJ2-7; the table's D call, TRBD1, was not checked against the DNA. TRBV21-1 is classified as a pseudogene. The CDR3 loop spans 15 amino acids. The CDR3 DNA follows: TGTGCCAGCAGCACCCGACCAGGGACAGCCTACGAGCAGTACTTC. Protein sequence: CASSTRPGTAYEQYF.

This clone is medium-sized. The chain is built from TRBV7-2 and TRBJ2-1; 9 nucleotides match TRBD2. This CDR3 is built from 15 residues. Germline CDR1 is SGHTA and CDR2 is FQGNSA. Germline trimming cut 5 bases from V and 2 bases from J; bases unmatched to any gene: 4. The chain's CDR3 is CASSPASGAYNEQFF. In DNA form, the CDR3 reads TGTGCCAGCAGCCCAGCTAGCGGGGCCTACAATGAGCAGTTCTTC.

The V gene is TRBV7-8, the J gene TRBJ2-5; D is possibly TRBD1 (8 bases). Germline V gene lookup returns CDR1 SGHVS and CDR2 FQNEAQ. Trimming removed 4 bases at V and 3 bases at J, with 15 bases between. The CDR3 extends over 15 amino acids. DNA for the CDR3: TGTGCCAGCAGCTCGTTAACAGGGGGGGAAGAGACCCAGTACTTC. It translates to CASSSLTGGEETQYF.

The CDR3 region is CASSQEGTGMNTEAFF. DNA for the CDR3: TGTGCCAGCAGCCAAGAAGGTACGGGGATGAACACTGAAGCTTTCTTT. The V gene is TRBV4-2, the J gene TRBJ1-1; no clear D. The CDR3 runs to 16 residues. With 0 bases removed from V and 0 bases from J, the gap between germline ends came to 11 bases. Germline CDR1 LGHNA, CDR2 YNFKEQ.

The chain combines TRBV9 with TRBJ1-5; D not certain. Trimming took 0 bases from V and 5 from J, leaving 12 bases between them. The CDR3 is 15 amino acids. Germline lookup yields CDR1 SGDLS and CDR2 YYNGEE. The CDR3 spells CASSVEEDPYQPQHF. As DNA, the CDR3 is TGTGCCAGCAGCGTAGAGGAAGACCCCTATCAGCCCCAGCATTTT.

The chain recombines TRBV19 with TRBJ2-3; 11 bases match TRBD2. Germline V gene lookup returns CDR1 LNHDA and CDR2 SQIVND (reference sequence). V was pared by 6 bases and J by 6 bases, with 11 bases of the junction left unmatched. This CDR3 comprises 16 residues. As DNA, the CDR3 is TGTGCCAGTAGCTTGACTAGCGGGGTCAACAGGGATACGCAGTATTTT. Translated, it gives CASSLTSGVNRDTQYF.

The chain is built from TRBV4-1 and TRBJ2-2; the D is unclear. Deletions cut 4 bases from V and 5 bases from J, with 2 bases between. Germline-derived CDR1 and CDR2 are MGHRA and YSYEKL. CDR3 length: 11 residues. As DNA, the CDR3 is TGCGCCAGCAGCCGAACCGGGGAGCTGTTTTTT. Protein sequence: CASSRTGELFF.

CDR3 nucleotide sequence: TGTGCCAGCAGTTTAGTCGTGGGTCCCGGGGCCAACGTCCTGACTTTC. Translated: CASSLVVGPGANVLTF. V usage is TRBV27 and J usage is TRBJ2-6; unclear D gene. Germline CDR1 MNHEY, CDR2 SMNVEV (reference sequence). Trimming took off 2 bases at V and 4 bases at J, with 12 bases between the two ends. The CDR3 totals 16 residues.